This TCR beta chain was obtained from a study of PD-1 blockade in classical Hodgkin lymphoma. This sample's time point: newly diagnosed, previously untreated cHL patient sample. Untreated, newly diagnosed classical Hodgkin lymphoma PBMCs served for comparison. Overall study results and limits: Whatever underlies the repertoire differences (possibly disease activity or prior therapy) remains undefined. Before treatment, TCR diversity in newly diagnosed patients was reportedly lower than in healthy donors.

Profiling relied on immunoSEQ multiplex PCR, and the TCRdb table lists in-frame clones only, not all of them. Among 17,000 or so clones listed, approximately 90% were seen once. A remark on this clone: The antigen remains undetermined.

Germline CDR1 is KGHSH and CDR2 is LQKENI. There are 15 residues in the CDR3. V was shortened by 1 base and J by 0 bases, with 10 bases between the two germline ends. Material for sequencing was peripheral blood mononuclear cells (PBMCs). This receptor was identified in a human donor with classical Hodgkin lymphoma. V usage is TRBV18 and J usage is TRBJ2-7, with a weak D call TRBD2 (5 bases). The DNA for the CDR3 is TGTGCCAGCTCACCACAAGTGGGAGACTCCTACGAGCAGTACTTC. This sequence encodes CASSPQVGDSYEQYF.